Presented here are 3 T cell receptor beta chains from one specimen sequenced in a study of blood T cell repertoires in COVID-19. The protocol was immunoSEQ multiplex PCR, while the TCRdb copy is restricted to in-frame clones and leaves out a portion. The table lists around 93,000 clones, roughly 88% of them singletons, with 11% in the top ten. Sequences were obtained from peripheral blood. These receptor sequences come from an elderly man with acute or convalescent COVID-19.

The chain combines TRBV14 with TRBJ2-5; 7 bases align to TRBD1. The CDR3 spans 15 residues. V gave up 1 base and J gave up 2 bases; unmatched junction bases: 4. The germline gives CDR1 SGHDN, CDR2 FVKESK. The CDR3 loop reads CASSQGVRGQETQYF. As DNA, the CDR3 is TGTGCCAGCAGCCAAGGTGTCAGGGGGCAAGAGACCCAGTACTTC.

This chain joins TRBV11-3 and TRBJ2-1, with 8 nucleotides matching TRBD1. This CDR3 is built from 17 residues. Germline lookup yields CDR1 SGHNT and CDR2 YENEEA. Germline trimming cut 2 bases from V and 8 bases from J; bases unmatched to any gene: 14. In DNA form, the CDR3 reads TGTGCCAGCAGCTTAACCCCGCGGCAGGGGGCGGCAGATGAGCAGTTCTTC. This codes for CASSLTPRQGAADEQFF.

The chain combines TRBV18 with TRBJ1-5; 8 nucleotides match TRBD1. The V gene's germline CDR1 is KGHSH and CDR2 LQKENI. This CDR3 comprises 15 residues. The trim removed 6 bases at V and 3 bases at J, leaving 7 bases unmatched. The DNA of the CDR3 is TGTGCCAGCTCGGAGGGACAGGTAATCAATCAGCCCCAGCATTTT. It yields the protein CASSEGQVINQPQHF.